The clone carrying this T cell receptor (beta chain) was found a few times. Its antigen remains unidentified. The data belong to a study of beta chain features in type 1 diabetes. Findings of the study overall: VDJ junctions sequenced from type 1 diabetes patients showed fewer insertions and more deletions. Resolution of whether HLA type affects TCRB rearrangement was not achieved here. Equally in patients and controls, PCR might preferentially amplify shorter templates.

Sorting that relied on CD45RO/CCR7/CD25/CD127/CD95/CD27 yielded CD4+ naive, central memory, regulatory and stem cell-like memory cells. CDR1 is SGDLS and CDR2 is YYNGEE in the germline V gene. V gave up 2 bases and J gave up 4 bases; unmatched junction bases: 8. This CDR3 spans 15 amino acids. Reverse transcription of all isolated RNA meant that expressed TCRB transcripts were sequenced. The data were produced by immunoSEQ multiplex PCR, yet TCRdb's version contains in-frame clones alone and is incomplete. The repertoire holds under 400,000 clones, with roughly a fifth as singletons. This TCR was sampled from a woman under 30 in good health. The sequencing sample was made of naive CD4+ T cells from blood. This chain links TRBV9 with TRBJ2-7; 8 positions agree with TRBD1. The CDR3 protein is CASSVGQGGGYEQYF. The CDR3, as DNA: TGTGCCAGCAGCGTTGGACAGGGAGGAGGGTACGAGCAGTACTTC.